This T cell receptor (beta chain) was found in a study of blood T cell repertoires in COVID-19. V was pared by 7 bases and J by 3 bases, with 9 bases of the junction left unmatched. Germline V CDR1 and CDR2: LNHDA, SQIVND (reference sequence). The CDR3 sequence is 15 residues long. In this sample, this clone turned up a few times. Original handling: Estimates of nucleated cell counts were drawn from the amplification of reference gene primers. Sequencing was performed with immunoSEQ multiplex PCR; in TCRdb, only in-frame clones are kept and a portion is missing. V, J and clone size were drawn from that table, and D and trimming were deduced from the DNA. The sample shows around 83,000 clones, about nine tenths of them seen only once.

The chain combines TRBV19 with TRBJ1-5; 7 bases fit TRBD1. This receptor was taken from a man over 45 with active or convalescent COVID-19. Sequenced input: peripheral blood. The CDR3: CASNRGTESNQPQHF. CDR3 in DNA: TGTGCCAGTAACCGAGGGACAGAATCCAATCAGCCCCAGCATTTT. Variable domain in full (rest from reference TRBV19 and TRBJ1-5): DGGITQSPKYLFRKEGQNVTLSCEQNLNHDAMYWYRQDPGQGLRLIYYSQIVNDFQKGDIAEGYSVSREKKESFPLTVTSAQKNPTAFYLCASNRGTESNQPQHFGDGTRLSIL.